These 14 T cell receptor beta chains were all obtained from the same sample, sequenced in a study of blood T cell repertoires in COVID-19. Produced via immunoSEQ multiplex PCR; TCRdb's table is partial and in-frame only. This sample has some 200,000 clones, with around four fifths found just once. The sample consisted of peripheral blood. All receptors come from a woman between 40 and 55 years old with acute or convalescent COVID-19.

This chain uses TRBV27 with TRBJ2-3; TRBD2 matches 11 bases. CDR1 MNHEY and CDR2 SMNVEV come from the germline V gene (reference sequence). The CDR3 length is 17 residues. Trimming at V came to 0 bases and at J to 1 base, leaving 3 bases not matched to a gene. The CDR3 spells CASSLSSGLAGTDTQYF. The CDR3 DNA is TGTGCCAGCAGTTTATCGTCGGGACTAGCGGGCACAGATACGCAGTATTTT.

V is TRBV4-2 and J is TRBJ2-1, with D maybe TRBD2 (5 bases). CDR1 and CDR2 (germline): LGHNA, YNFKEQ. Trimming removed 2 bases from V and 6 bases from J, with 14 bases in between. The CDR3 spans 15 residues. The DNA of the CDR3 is TGTGCCAGCAGCCAAACCCGGATGGGGAGCAATGAGCAGTTCTTC. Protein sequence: CASSQTRMGSNEQFF.

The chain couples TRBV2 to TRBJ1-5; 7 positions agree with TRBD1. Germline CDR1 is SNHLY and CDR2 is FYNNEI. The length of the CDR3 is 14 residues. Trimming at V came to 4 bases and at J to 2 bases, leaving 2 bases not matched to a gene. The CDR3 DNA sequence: TGTGCCAGCAGTGGCCAGGGGGGCAATCAGCCCCAGCATTTT. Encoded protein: CASSGQGGNQPQHF. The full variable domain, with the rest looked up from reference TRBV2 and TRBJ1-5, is EPEVTQTPSHQVTQMGQEVILRCVPISNHLYFYWYRQILGQKVEFLVSFYNNEISEKSEIFDDQFSVERPDGSNFTLKIRSTKLEDSAMYFCASSGQGGNQPQHFGDGTRLSIL.

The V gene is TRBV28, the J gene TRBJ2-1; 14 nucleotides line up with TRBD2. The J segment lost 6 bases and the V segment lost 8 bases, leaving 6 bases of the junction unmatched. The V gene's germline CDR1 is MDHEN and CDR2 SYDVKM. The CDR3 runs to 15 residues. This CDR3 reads CASLSGTSGSNEQFF. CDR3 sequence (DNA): TGTGCCAGCCTATCAGGGACTAGCGGGAGCAATGAGCAGTTCTTC.

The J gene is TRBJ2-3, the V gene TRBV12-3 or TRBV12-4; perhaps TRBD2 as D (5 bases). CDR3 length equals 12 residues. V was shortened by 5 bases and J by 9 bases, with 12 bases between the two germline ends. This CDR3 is CASSHPGGTQYF. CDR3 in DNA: TGTGCCAGCAGTCATCCGGGCGGGACGCAGTATTTT.

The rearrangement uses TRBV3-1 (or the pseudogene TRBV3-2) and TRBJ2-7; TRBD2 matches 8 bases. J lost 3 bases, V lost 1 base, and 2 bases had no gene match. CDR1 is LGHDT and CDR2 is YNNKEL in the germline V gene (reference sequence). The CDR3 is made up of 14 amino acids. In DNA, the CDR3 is TGTGCCAGCAGCCAAGGGGGGACTAGCTACGAGCAGTACTTC. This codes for CASSQGGTSYEQYF.

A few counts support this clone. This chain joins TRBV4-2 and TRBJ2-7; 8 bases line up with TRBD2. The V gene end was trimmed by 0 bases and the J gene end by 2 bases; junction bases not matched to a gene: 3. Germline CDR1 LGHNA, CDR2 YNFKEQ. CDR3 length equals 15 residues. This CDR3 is CASSQEGLGAYEQYF. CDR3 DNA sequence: TGTGCCAGCAGCCAAGAGGGACTAGGGGCCTACGAGCAGTACTTC.

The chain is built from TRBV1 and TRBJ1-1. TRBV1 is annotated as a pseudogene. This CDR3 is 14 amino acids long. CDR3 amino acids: CTSSPRGRDTEAFF. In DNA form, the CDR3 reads TGCACCAGCAGCCCTAGGGGGAGGGACACTGAAGCTTTCTTT.

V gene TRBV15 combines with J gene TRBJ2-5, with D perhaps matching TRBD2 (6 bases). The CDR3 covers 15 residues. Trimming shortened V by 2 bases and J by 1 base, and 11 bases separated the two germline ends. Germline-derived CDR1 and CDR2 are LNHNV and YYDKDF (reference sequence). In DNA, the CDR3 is TGTGCCACCAGCAGAAGAGCGGGTGTCCAAGAGACCCAGTACTTC. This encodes CATSRRAGVQETQYF.

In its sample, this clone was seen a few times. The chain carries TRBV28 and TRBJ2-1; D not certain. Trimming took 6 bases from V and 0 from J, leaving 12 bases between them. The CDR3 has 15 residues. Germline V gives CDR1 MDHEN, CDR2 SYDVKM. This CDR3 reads CASRSRRSSYNEQFF. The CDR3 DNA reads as TGTGCCAGCAGAAGTCGTCGGAGCTCCTACAATGAGCAGTTCTTC.

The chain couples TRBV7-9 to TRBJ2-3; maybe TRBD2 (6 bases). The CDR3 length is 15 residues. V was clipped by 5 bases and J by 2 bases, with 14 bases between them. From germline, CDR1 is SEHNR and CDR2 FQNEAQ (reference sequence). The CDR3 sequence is CASSPGTSYTDTQYF. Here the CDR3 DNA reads TGTGCCAGCAGCCCAGGGACTTCCTACACAGATACGCAGTATTTT.

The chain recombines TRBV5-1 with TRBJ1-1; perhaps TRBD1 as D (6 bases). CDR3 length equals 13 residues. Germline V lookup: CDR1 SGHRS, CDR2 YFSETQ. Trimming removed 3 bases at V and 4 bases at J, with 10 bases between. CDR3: CASSSGQSTEAFF. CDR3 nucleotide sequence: TGCGCCAGCAGCTCGGGACAATCCACTGAAGCTTTCTTT.

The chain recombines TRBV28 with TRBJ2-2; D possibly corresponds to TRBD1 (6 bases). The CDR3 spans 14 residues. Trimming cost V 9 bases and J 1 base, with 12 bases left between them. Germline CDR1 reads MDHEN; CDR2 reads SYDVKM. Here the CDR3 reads CASDETGNTGELFF. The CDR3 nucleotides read TGTGCCAGTGACGAGACAGGGAACACCGGGGAGCTGTTTTTT.

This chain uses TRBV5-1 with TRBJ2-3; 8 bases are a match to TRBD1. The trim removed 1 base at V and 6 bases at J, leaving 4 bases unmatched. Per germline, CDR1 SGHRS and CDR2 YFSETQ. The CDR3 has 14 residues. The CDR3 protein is CASSLQGAADTQYF. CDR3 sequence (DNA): TGCGCCAGCAGCTTGCAGGGGGCGGCGGATACGCAGTATTTT.